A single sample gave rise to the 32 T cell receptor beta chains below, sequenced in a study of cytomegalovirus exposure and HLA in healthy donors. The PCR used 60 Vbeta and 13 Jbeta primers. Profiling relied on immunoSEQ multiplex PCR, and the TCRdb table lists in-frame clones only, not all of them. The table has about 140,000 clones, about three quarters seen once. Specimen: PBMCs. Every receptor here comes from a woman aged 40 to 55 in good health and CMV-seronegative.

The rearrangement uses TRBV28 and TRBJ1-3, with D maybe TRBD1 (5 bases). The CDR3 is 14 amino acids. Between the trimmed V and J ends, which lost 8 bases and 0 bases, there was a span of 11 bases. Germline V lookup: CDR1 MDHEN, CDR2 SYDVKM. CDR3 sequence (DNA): TGTGCCAGCCGTACAGGAATCTCTGGAAACACCATATATTTT. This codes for CASRTGISGNTIYF.

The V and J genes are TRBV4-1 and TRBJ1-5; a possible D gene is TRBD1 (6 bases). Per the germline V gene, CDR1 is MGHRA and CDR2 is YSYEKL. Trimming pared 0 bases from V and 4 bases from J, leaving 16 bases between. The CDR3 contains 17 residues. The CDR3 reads CASSQDPGQISNQPQHF. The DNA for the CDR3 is TGCGCCAGCAGCCAAGATCCAGGACAGATTTCTAATCAGCCCCAGCATTTT.

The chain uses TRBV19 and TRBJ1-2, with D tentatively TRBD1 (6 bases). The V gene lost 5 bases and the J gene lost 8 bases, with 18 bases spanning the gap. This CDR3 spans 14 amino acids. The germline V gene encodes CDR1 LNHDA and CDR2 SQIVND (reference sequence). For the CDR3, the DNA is TGTGCCAGTAGTGCGAGGCAGGGGCTGAACGGCTACACCTTC. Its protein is CASSARQGLNGYTF.

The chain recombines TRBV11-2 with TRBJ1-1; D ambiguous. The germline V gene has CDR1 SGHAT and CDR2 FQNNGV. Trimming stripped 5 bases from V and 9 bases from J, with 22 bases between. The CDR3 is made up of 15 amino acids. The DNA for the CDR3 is TGTGCCAGCAGCGGACGCGCGGGTTATTACGGCAAAGCTTTCTTT. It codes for CASSGRAGYYGKAFF.

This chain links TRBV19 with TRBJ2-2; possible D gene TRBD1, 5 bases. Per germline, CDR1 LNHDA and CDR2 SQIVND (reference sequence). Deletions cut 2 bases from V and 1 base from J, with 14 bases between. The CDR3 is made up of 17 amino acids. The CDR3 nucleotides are TGTGCCAGTAGTATATCCCGAGCCAGGGAGAACACCGGGGAGCTGTTTTTT. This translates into CASSISRARENTGELFF.

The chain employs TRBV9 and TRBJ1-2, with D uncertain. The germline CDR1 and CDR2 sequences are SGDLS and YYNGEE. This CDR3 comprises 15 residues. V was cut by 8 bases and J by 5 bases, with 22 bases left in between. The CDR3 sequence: CASTEQAASSYGYTF. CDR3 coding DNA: TGTGCCAGTACTGAGCAGGCAGCAAGTAGTTATGGCTACACCTTC.

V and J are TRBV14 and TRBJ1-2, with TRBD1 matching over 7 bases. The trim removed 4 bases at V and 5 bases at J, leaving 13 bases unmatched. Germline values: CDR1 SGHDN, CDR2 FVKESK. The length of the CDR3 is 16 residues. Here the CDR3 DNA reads TGTGCCAGCAGCCTAACCGACTGGGACAGTTTATATGGCTACACCTTC. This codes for CASSLTDWDSLYGYTF.

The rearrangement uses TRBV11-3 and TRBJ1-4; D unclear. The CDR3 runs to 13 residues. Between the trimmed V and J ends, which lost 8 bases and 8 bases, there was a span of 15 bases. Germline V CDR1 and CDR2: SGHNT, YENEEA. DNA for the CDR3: TGTGCCAGCCTAGTCGGGGAGCAGGAAAAACTGTTTTTT. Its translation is CASLVGEQEKLFF.

CDR3 amino acids: CAISESYSNQPQHF. CDR3 coding DNA: TGTGCCATCAGTGAGAGCTATAGCAATCAGCCCCAGCATTTT. The chain is built from TRBV10-3 and TRBJ1-5, with D unclear. Trimming removed 2 bases at V and 0 bases at J, with 5 bases between. CDR1 and CDR2 (germline): ENHRY, SYGVKD. The CDR3 consists of 14 residues.

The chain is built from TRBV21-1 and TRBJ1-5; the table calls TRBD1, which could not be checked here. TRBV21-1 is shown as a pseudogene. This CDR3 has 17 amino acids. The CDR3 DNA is TGTGCCAGCAGCAAAAGTGAAGGACATATAGCAAATCAGCCCCAGCATTTT. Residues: CASSKSEGHIANQPQHF.

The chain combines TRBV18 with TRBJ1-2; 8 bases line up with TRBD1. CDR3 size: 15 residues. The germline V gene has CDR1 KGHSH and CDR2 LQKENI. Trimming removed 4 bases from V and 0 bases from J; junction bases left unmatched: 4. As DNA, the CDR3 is TGTGCCAGCTCACTAGGACAGGGAGCTAACTATGGCTACACCTTC. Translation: CASSLGQGANYGYTF.

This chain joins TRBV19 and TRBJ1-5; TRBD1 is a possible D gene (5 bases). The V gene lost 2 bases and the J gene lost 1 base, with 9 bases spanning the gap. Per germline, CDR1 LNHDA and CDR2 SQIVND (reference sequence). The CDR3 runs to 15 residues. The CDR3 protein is CASSIMGGSNQPQHF. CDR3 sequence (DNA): TGTGCCAGTAGTATAATGGGGGGGAGCAATCAGCCCCAGCATTTT.

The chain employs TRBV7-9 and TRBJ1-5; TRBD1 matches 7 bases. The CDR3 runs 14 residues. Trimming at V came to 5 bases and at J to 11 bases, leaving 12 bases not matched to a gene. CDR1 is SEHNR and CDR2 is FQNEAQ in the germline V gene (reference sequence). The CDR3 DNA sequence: TGTGCCAGCAGCCCGGGAGACAGGGAAGAAGCCCAGCATTTT. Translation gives CASSPGDREEAQHF.

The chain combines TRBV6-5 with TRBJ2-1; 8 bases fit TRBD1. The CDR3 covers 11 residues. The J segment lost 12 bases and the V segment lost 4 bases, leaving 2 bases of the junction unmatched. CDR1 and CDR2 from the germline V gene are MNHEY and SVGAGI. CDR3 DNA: TGTGCCAGCAGTTCAGGGGGCATGCAGTTCTTC. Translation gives CASSSGGMQFF.

The CDR3 loop reads CASSSHPYASNEQFF. The CDR3 DNA reads TGTGCCAGCAGTTCACACCCTTATGCCTCCAATGAGCAGTTCTTC. This chain links TRBV28 with TRBJ2-1; D remains ambiguous. V was trimmed by 4 bases and J by 6 bases, leaving 16 bases between them. The CDR3 sequence is 15 residues long. Germline CDR1 reads MDHEN; CDR2 reads SYDVKM.

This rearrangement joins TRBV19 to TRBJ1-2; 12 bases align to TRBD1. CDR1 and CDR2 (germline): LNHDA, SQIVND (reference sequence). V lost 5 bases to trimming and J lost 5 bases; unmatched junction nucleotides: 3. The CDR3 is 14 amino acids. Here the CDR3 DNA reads TGTGCCAGTAGTTTGGGACAGGGGGCGTATGGCTACACCTTC. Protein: CASSLGQGAYGYTF.

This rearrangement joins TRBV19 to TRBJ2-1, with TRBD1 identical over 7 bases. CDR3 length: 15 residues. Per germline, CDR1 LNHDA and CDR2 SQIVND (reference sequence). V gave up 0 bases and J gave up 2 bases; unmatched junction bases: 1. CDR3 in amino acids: CASSIDTGAYNEQFF. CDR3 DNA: TGTGCCAGTAGTATAGATACAGGGGCCTACAATGAGCAGTTCTTC.

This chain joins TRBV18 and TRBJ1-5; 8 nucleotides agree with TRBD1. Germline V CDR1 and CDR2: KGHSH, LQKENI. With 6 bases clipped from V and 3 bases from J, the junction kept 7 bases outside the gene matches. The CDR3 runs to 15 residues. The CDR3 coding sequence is TGTGCCAGCTCGCTCGGGACAGGACACAATCAGCCCCAGCATTTT. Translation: CASSLGTGHNQPQHF. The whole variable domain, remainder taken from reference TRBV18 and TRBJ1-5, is NAGVMQNPRHLVRRRGQEARLRCSPMKGHSHVYWYRQLPEEGLKFMVYLQKENIIDESGMPKERFSAEFPKEGPSILRIQQVVRGDSAAYFCASSLGTGHNQPQHFGDGTRLSIL.

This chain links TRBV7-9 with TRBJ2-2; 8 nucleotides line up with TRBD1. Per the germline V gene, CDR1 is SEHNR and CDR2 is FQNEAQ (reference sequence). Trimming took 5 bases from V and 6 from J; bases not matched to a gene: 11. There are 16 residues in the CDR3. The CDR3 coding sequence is TGTGCCAGCAGCCTGGGACAGGCCTTTGTCGCCGGGGAGCTGTTTTTT. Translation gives CASSLGQAFVAGELFF.

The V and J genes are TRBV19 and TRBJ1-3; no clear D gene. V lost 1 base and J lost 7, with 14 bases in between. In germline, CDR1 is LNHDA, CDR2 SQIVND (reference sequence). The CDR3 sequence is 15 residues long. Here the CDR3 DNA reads TGTGCCAGTAGTATAGGAGAGACTCTTCGGAACACCATATATTTT. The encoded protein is CASSIGETLRNTIYF.

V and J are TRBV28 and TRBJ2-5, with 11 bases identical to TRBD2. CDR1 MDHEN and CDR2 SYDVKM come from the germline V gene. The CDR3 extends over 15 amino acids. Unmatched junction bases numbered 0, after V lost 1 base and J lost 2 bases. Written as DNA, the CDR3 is TGTGCCAGCAGTTTATTAGCGGGGGGGCAAGAGACCCAGTACTTC. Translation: CASSLLAGGQETQYF.

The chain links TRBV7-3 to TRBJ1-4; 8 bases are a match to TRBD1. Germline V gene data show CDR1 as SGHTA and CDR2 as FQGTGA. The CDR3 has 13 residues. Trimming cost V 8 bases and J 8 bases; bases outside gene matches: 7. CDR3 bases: TGTGCCAGCTCAGGGGGCGCTGGGGAAAAACTGTTTTTT. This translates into CASSGGAGEKLFF.

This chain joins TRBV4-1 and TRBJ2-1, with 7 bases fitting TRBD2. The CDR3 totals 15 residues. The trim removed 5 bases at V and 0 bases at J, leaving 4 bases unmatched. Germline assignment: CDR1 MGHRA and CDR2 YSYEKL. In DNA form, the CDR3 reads TGCGCCAGCAGCGCAAGGACTAGCTCCTACAATGAGCAGTTCTTC. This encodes CASSARTSSYNEQFF.

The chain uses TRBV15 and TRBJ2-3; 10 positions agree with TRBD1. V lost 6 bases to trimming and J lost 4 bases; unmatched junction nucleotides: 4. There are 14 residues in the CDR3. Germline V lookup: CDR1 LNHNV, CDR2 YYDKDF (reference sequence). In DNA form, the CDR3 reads TGTGCCACCAGACCGACAGGGGGCGCAGATACGCAGTATTTT. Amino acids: CATRPTGGADTQYF.

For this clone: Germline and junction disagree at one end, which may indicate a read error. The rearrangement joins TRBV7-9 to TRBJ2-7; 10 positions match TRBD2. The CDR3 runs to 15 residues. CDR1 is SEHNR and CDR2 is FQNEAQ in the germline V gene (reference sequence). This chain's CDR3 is CSSSLASGGGDEQYF. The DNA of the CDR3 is TGTTCCAGCAGCTTAGCTAGCGGGGGCGGCGACGAGCAGTACTTC.

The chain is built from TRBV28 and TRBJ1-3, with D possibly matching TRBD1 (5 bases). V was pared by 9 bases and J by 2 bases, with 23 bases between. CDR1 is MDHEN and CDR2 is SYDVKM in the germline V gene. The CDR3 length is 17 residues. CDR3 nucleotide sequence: TGTGCCAGTCGCGATTTGGGGGGAGGAGGGACTGGAAACACCATATATTTT. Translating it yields CASRDLGGGGTGNTIYF.

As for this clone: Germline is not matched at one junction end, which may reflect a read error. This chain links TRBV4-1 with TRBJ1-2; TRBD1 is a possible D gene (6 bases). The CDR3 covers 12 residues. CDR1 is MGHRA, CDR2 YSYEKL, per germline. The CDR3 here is CASSPGHYDYTF. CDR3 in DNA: TGCGCCAGCAGCCCGGGACATTATGACTACACCTTC.

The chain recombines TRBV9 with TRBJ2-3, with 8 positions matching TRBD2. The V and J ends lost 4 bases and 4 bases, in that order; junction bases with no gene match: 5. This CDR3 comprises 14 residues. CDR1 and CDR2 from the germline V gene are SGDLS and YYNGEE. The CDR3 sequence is CASSSRGAADTQYF. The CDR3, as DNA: TGTGCCAGCAGCTCGCGGGGGGCGGCAGATACGCAGTATTTT.

CDR3 coding DNA: TGTGCTAGTGGCTCGGGACAGGGGGTTTCACCCCTCCACTTT. This sequence encodes CASGSGQGVSPLHF. J is TRBJ1-6 and V is TRBV12-5, with 11 bases lining up with TRBD1. V lost 6 bases, J lost 9 bases, and 4 bases stayed unmatched. Germline assignment: CDR1 LGHNT and CDR2 FRNRAP. This CDR3 spans 14 amino acids.

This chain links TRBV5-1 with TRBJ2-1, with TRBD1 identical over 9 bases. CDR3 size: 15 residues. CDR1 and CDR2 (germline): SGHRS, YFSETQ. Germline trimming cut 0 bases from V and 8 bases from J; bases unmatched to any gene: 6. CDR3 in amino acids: CASSLEGTGFHEQFF. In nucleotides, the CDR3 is TGCGCCAGCAGCTTGGAGGGGACAGGGTTCCATGAGCAGTTCTTC.

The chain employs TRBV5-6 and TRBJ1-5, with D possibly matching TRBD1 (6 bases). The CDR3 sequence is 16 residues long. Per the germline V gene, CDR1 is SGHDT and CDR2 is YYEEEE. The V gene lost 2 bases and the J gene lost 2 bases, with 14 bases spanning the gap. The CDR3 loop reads CASSLFRGGGNQPQHF. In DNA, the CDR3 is TGTGCCAGCAGCTTATTCAGGGGCGGCGGCAATCAGCCCCAGCATTTT.

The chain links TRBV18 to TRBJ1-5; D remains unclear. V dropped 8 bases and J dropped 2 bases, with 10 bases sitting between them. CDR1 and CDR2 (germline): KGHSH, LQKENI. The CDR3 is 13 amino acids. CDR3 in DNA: TGTGCCAGCACGCCCACGGGCAATCAGCCCCAGCATTTT. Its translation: CASTPTGNQPQHF.